Described below is a single T cell receptor beta chain sequence and its context. Method: immunoSEQ multiplex PCR; TCRdb's copy keeps in-frame clones and lacks some. The table records 300,000 to 400,000 clones, around 92% of them present only once. This sample is drawn from a study of blood T cell repertoires in COVID-19. Study context: The origin of the acute and convalescent COVID-19 samples was the United States, Italy and Spain.

Losses at the gene ends were 8 bases for V and 5 bases for J; bases not matched to a gene: 8. CDR3 length: 14 residues. Germline V gene data show CDR1 as WSHSY and CDR2 as SAAADI. This receptor was taken from a woman aged 25 to 45 with COVID-19, enrolled during active disease. Specimen: peripheral blood. V and J are TRBV10-2 and TRBJ1-2, with 10 bases lining up with TRBD1. The CDR3 spells CASGGQGLSYGYTF. CDR3 in DNA: TGCGCCAGCGGGGGACAGGGGCTATCGTATGGCTACACCTTC.